The source of this T cell receptor beta chain is a study of T cells in women clearing cervical HPV infection. About the research overall: Case blood was drawn when the lesion was first found; control blood after infection became undetectable. Points from the study as a whole: Controls had more TRBV6-7 (0.16%) than cases (roughly 0.11%). Repertoire richness, not evenness, was significantly elevated in CIN3+ cases versus controls.

Germline V lookup: CDR1 DFQATT, CDR2 SNEGSKA (reference sequence). The CDR3 spans 15 residues. J lost 7 bases, V lost 4 bases, and 7 bases had no gene match. A word on this clone: Its antigen is not known. The CDR3 end falls 3 residues outside the read, so it is completed with the germline J gene.

Sequenced by immunoSEQ multiplex PCR; TCRdb stores in-frame clones only, minus some. The sample data list 20,000 to 30,000 clones. Sequences were obtained from blood buffy coat. The V call is TRBV20-1, the J call TRBJ2-1; the match to TRBD2 covers 13 bases. The sequence derives from a woman aged 18-70 years with a cervical HPV16 infection that either progressed to CIN3+ or cleared (not recorded which). CDR3: CSAIGTSGIWNEQFF. CDR3 DNA, as far as it was read: TGCAGTGCTATTGGGACTAGCGGGATTTGGAATGAG.